This TCR beta chain was observed in a study of cytomegalovirus exposure and HLA in healthy donors (dated by TCRdb to between 2016 and 2019). Concerning the study at large: In an earlier analysis of 587 of the donors, less than 350 Gb of sequence data and some 100 million unique TCR beta sequences from 180 million or so T cells were reported. An early release that covered some 630 HLA-typed donors contained 250 to 350 gigabases of sequencing data and 80 million or so unique TCR sequences. Of the roughly 400 genotyped donors, about 84% fell in the genetic ancestry cluster associated with self-reported Caucasian donors. The study aimed to test whether signatures of past pathogen exposure could be identified by cataloging public T cell receptors. Using immunosequencing, the study profiled T cell repertoires from fewer than 700 subjects and related those repertoires to cytomegalovirus serostatus. Besides the first cohort of about 730 subjects, a separate validation cohort made up of 120 different subjects was used. High-throughput TCR immunosequencing, statistical association of individual TCRs with disease status, and machine learning were combined to predict cytomegalovirus infection status. To study patterns of TCR occurrence, a later analysis re-analyzed previously published TCR beta repertoires from several hundred donors and added high-resolution HLA genotyping. The later analysis used no new phenotypic data to find candidate immune exposures, relying instead on TCR beta sequences and their occurrence across donors. In an earlier analysis of several hundred of the donors, high-throughput TCR beta sequencing was used to judge whether each TCR beta V gene segment behaved as functional or pseudogenic. Donor age, sex, ethnicity and CMV serostatus were collected together with the repertoire data. Genome-wide SNP genotypes for about 55% of the 666 donors were used in a later genetic analysis, which treated that subset as a discovery cohort. All discovery cohort repertoires had been generated on a single sequencing platform. HLA typing covered class I and class II loci at four-digit resolution. Typing coverage differed by locus: A, B, C, DRB1 and DQB1 were typed in about 620-630 donors, DQA1 in 522, DPA1 in around 600, and DPB1 in 450 to 490. Four to six DR-DQ haplotypes were handled as single units for association and clustering, since linkage in the cohort was strong. Among 300 to 500 genotyped donors of the cohort, an average of roughly 230,000 unique TCR beta nucleotide sequences was sequenced per donor, of which about 18% were non-productive.

Points the paper makes about the study in general: At a false discovery rate of 0.05, a later analysis linked under 20,000 TCR beta sequences to specific HLA alleles. An association between a missense DCLRE1C variant and V-gene and J-gene trimming of TCR beta chains was found in a later genetic analysis and replicated in an independent cohort. The only immune exposure information available for the cohort was CMV serostatus. When HLA alleles, especially DR and DQ, strongly co-occurred, TCR associations were difficult to assign to individual alleles. Three of the identified cytomegalovirus-associated TCR beta chains were confirmed in vitro to be specific for cytomegalovirus antigens. The study listed 150 to 200 TCR beta chains as associated with cytomegalovirus. Roughly uniform sequencing depth across donors was assumed in presence/absence analyses, although this assumption may not hold. Only TCR beta chains were sequenced in this cohort, and the absence of alpha or paired-chain data limited detectable features. The authors suggested that the approach could potentially be extended to other disease states and immunological phenotypes. A later analysis found that HLA-associated TCR beta chains were more clonally expanded and had lower generation probabilities than equally common non-associated chains. Most TCR sequences were seen in very few donors, while some public TCRs were found in many individuals. An earlier analysis of approximately 600 of the donors showed that most TCR beta V segments appeared in productive rearrangements either about 90% or about 30% of the time, which broadly matched IMGT annotations. A later analysis found that most CMV-associated TCR beta chains appeared HLA-restricted, with HLA associations seemingly driven largely by CMV exposure. Correlated functional status among segregating V segments might be attributable to linkage disequilibrium, but an unknown experimental factor could not be ruled out. Because HLA typing was unavailable for some donors at each locus, only the typed subset was used in association tests. Because the 87-base-pair reads could not distinguish some IMGT-functional V segments, including TRBV6-2 and TRBV6-3, those segments were excluded. Because counts were too low, roughly 18 rarely observed V segments, including chromosome 9 orphons, were left out of the earlier analysis of approximately 580 of the donors. According to a later analysis, parvovirus B19, influenza, CMV and Epstein-Barr virus appeared linked to several top co-occurrence clusters. A later analysis found that TCR association rates varied across HLA loci, with DRB1 alleles showing the most associated TCRs and HLA-C alleles the fewest. In a later genetic analysis, fewer N-insertions in productive TCRs were reported among donors in an Asian-associated ancestry cluster than the roughly 700-donor mean. A further reported finding was that TCR beta sequences accurately predicted the HLA-A and HLA-B alleles for most subjects in the first cohort. The sequencing pipeline was judged likely to have produced a cluster of highly shared sequence variants as a technical artifact. In both the original and validation cohorts, the classifier was reported to diagnose cytomegalovirus status with high specificity and sensitivity.

Comments on this clone: Its antigen is unknown. No base quality information exists; no much larger clone differs at one position.

Spanning cysteine to phenylalanine, the CDR3 consists of 11 amino acids. Only CDR3 DNA remains: 33 bases, in frame from the first base. Trimming at the junction amounts to 7 bases on V and 2 bases on J, and the germline ends lie 9 bases apart. From the germline V gene (reference sequence), CDR1 is DFQATT and CDR2 is SNEGSKA. The library was prepared using the immunoSEQ multiplex PCR assay. For the multiplex PCR, a mixture combining 60 forward primers for TCR Vbeta segments and 13 reverse primers for TCR Jbeta segments was used. The CDR3 region of rearranged TCR beta genes was amplified from genomic DNA with a multiplex PCR assay. The amplified TCR beta libraries were sequenced on the Illumina HiSeq System as 87-base-pair reads. The paper's data handling went like this. Across the 600 to 700 repertoires, a later analysis counted 80 million or so unique TCR beta chains, around 11 million of which were shared by at least two donors. Raw reads were error-corrected and collapsed into unique sequences with a nearest-neighbor algorithm that merged closely related sequences to remove PCR and sequencing errors. Alignment of CDR3 sequences to IMGT reference sequences was used to assign V, D and J gene segments. For a sequence to be retained, at least a six-nucleotide match to both a V gene segment and a J gene segment was required. A rearrangement was called productive if the CDR3 had no stop codons and remained in frame with V and J, and every other rearrangement was called non-productive. CDR3 was defined according to IMGT convention as the region running from the second conserved V-encoded cysteine to the conserved J-encoded phenylalanine. In an earlier analysis of approximately 590 of the donors, sequences lacking an unambiguous match to a single V gene segment were excluded. In an earlier analysis of around 590 of the donors, a V segment was called functional when productive rearrangements were above 56.7%, and segregating when the standard deviation between donors exceeded 5%. A statistical classification framework was built for diagnosing cytomegalovirus status from the catalog of TCR beta chain sequences. V and J gene assignment, in a later analysis, came from comparing TCR nucleotide sequences with IMGT/GENE-DB human TR gene sequences. In a later analysis, CDR3 sequences and most-parsimonious VDJ recombination scenarios were assigned using the TCRdist pipeline. In a later analysis, each TCR beta chain was defined by its CDR3 amino acid sequence together with its V-gene family, and reads lacking a unique V-gene family were excluded. In a later analysis, 450 to 600 highly shared, low-generation-probability nucleotide sequences were removed to address suspected cross-contamination and a sequencing artifact. A later analysis calculated a clonal expansion index for each public chain from normalized within-repertoire ranks of inferred template counts. In a later analysis, generation probabilities were computed with a VDJ recombination model fitted to out-of-frame rearrangements, and the resulting probabilities were checked against IGoR. Hypergeometric tests were used in a later analysis to score TCR-TCR, TCR-HLA and TCR-CMV co-occurrence, with a repertoire-size bias correction applied to the TCR pairs. In a later analysis, false discovery rates were estimated by permuting HLA or CMV assignments 20 times. A later analysis grouped co-occurring TCRs with DBSCAN, adding TCRdist sequence similarity when clustering within HLA-allele-positive subsets. Co-occurrence clustering excluded repertoires with fewer than 30,000 or more than 120,000 public chains, plus five with anomalous nucleotide sharing. TCRdb took this table from immuneACCESS and kept in-frame rearrangements with V and J called. Such tables lack part of the clones; where checked against another copy, unresolved V genes explain under half of the gap, and the rest is unexplained. That table furnishes V, J and clone size, whereas the DNA furnished D and trimming. The table for this sample lists approximately 56,000 clones; around 67% of them were counted only once. The ten largest clones capture 22% of the sample.

The cohort was made up of approximately 670 healthy bone marrow donors. Cohort members were all nominally healthy when sampled, although unrecorded immune exposures were likely present. The donor was CMV seropositive and was included in the group of 290 or so seropositive cohort members. A peripheral blood sample was collected from each donor, and TCR beta sequencing was performed on peripheral blood mononuclear cells. Genomic DNA was extracted from the blood cell samples with the Qiagen DNeasy Blood Extraction Kit. The chain couples TRBV20-1 to TRBJ2-7; TRBD1 is a weak D gene call, 5 bases matching. The TCR comes from a woman between 50 and 59 years old in good health and CMV-seropositive. The sample consisted of PBMCs. In nucleotides, the sequence is TGCAGTGTCTCAGGGCCCTACGAGCAGTACTTC. It is translated as CSVSGPYEQYF.